The next 8 T cell receptor beta chains were all read from a single sample in a study of vaccination and CD4 T cells after COVID-19. Their recognized antigens are unknown. Noted treatment: roughly 11-day PBMC culture with coronavirus spike peptide pools or control peptides (ViraFEST assay). An Oncomine TCR Beta short-read assay was used to sequence the DNA from cultured CD4+ T cells. In TCRdb, the PCR reads were re-called with MiXCR into one record per CDR3 protein. Of over 4,500 distinct CDR3 sequences listed, roughly 50% were seen once; the top ten hold roughly a fifth. Sequencing was performed on CD4+ T cells from blood, cultured in vitro. These receptors came from a human donor who had recovered from COVID-19.

This chain uses TRBV7-8 with TRBJ2-6; TRBD2 matches at 12 bases. With 5 bases clipped from V and 0 bases from J, the junction kept 8 bases outside the gene matches. Per the germline V gene, CDR1 is SGHVS and CDR2 is FQNEAQ. The CDR3 loop spans 19 amino acids. The CDR3 loop reads CASSVPLAGGPSGANVLTF. The CDR3 DNA is TGTGCCAGCAGCGTCCCCCTAGCGGGAGGGCCCTCTGGGGCCAACGTCCTGACTTTC.

The sample holds a few counts of this clonotype. The CDR3 sequence: CAWSNPRATGADTQYF. The CDR3 DNA follows: TGTGCCTGGAGTAACCCCCGGGCAACAGGAGCAGATACGCAGTATTTT. The chain employs TRBV30 and TRBJ2-3; possibly TRBD1 for D (5 bases). Germline CDR1 GTSNPN, CDR2 SVGIG (reference sequence). V gave up 2 bases and J gave up 4 bases, with 19 bases separating them. The CDR3 length is 16 residues.

This clonotype is labeled as large. In DNA form, the CDR3 reads TGTGCCTCGGGACAGCACTACGAGCAGTACTTC. It specifies CASGQHYEQYF. The rearrangement uses TRBV6-1 and TRBJ2-7, with 7 bases aligning to TRBD1. The germline gives CDR1 MNHNS, CDR2 SASEGT. The CDR3 spans 11 residues. The V and J ends lost 11 bases and 3 bases, in that order; junction bases with no gene match: 4.

The V gene is TRBV10-1, the J gene TRBJ1-5, with D maybe TRBD1 (6 bases). The length of the CDR3 is 19 residues. Between the trimmed V and J ends, which lost 6 bases and 0 bases, there was a span of 24 bases. Per germline, CDR1 WNHNN and CDR2 SYGVQD (reference sequence). CDR3 in amino acids: CASRSRTGGRLYSNQPQHF. CDR3 sequence (DNA): TGCGCCAGCAGGTCCAGGACGGGGGGCAGACTTTATAGCAATCAGCCCCAGCATTTT.

The CDR3 coding sequence is TGCAGCGTTGACAGGACAGGGGGTGCTGGCTACACCTTC. Residues: CSVDRTGGAGYTF. The chain joins TRBV29-1 to TRBJ1-2; 10 nucleotides line up with TRBD1. This CDR3 is 13 amino acids long. Looked up from germline, CDR1 is SQVTM and CDR2 is ANQGSEA. The ends lost 3 bases at V and 7 bases at J; junction bases unmatched: 5.

This clonotype appeared a few times. This chain connects TRBV20-1 to TRBJ2-5; 7 bases align to TRBD2. Germline V gene lookup returns CDR1 DFQATT and CDR2 SNEGSKA (reference sequence). J gave up 5 bases and V 2 bases, and 17 bases lay outside the gene matches. This CDR3 contains 17 residues. CDR3 coding DNA: TGCAGTGCTAGAAAAGCGGGGTCTGGCGGGAGTGGTGAGACCCAGTACTTC. It codes for CSARKAGSGGSGETQYF.

CDR3 sequence reads: CASSVDRGVTDTQYF. CDR3 coding DNA: TGTGCCAGCAGCGTCGACAGGGGCGTAACAGATACGCAGTATTTT. The chain joins TRBV2 to TRBJ2-3, with 8 positions matching TRBD1. CDR3 length: 15 amino acids. The V segment lost 6 bases and the J segment 3 bases; nucleotides outside the gene matches: 8. The germline V gene encodes CDR1 SNHLY and CDR2 FYNNEI.

In its sample, this clonotype ranks as large. This chain links TRBV11-3 with TRBJ1-1; 9 positions match TRBD1. This CDR3 has 14 amino acids. Trimming took 4 bases from V and 4 from J; bases not matched to a gene: 4. CDR1 and CDR2 from the germline V gene are SGHNT and YENEEA. CDR3 in DNA: TGTGCCAGCAGCTCAAAGACAGGGGGCACTGAAGCTTTCTTT. It yields the protein CASSSKTGGTEAFF.